Given below is one TCR beta chain in context. Study processing details: Reference gene primer amplification yielded estimated nucleated cell counts. Sequencing used immunoSEQ multiplex PCR; TCRdb keeps in-frame clones, though not all of them. The DNA gave D and trimming, while V, J and clone size come from that table. The sample yields tens of thousands of clones, around 88% seen once. This record comes from a study of blood T cell repertoires in COVID-19. Overall study: Collection of acute and convalescent COVID-19 samples took place in the United States, Italy and Spain. Sample material is recorded as cDNA or gDNA derived from T cells, B-cell-depleted T cells, or PBMCs.

The CDR3 extends over 16 amino acids. Germline V gene data show CDR1 as SGHRS and CDR2 as YFSETQ. The V and J ends lost 0 bases and 4 bases respectively, with 17 bases between them. Sequenced sample: peripheral blood. This rearrangement joins TRBV5-1 to TRBJ2-7; D is unclear. This TCR was recovered from a man aged 45 to 65 with active COVID-19. CDR3 loop: CASSLVAETRFYEQYF. The CDR3 DNA reads TGCGCCAGCAGCTTGGTCGCTGAGACAAGATTTTACGAGCAGTACTTC.